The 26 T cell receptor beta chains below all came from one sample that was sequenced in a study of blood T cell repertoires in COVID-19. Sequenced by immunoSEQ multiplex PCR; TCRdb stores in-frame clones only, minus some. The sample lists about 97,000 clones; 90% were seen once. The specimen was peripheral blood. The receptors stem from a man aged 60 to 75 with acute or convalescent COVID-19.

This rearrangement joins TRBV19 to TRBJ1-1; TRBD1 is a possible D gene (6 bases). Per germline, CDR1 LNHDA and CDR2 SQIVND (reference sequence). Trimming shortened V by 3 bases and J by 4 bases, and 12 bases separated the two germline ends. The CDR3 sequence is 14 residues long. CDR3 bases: TGTGCCAGTAGTATGGGGACATTAAGCACTGAAGCTTTCTTT. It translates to CASSMGTLSTEAFF.

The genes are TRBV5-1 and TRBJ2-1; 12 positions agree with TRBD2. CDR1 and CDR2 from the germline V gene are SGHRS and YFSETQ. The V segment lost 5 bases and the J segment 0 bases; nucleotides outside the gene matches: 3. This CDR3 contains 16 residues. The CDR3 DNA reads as TGCGCCAGCAGGACTAGCGGGGGAGGCTCCTACAATGAGCAGTTCTTC. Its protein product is CASRTSGGGSYNEQFF.

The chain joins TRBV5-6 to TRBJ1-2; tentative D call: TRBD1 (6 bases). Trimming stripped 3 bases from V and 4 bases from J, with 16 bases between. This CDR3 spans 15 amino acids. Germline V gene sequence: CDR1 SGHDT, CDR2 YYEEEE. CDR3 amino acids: CASSSRAGQPYGYTF. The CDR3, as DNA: TGTGCCAGCAGCTCCAGGGCCGGACAGCCCTATGGCTACACCTTC.

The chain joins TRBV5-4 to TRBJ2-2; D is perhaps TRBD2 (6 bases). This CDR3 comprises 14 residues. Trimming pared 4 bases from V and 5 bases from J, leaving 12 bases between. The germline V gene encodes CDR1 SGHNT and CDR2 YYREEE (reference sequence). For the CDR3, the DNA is TGTGCCAGCAGCCACGGGAGAGGGACCGGGGAGCTGTTTTTT. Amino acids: CASSHGRGTGELFF.

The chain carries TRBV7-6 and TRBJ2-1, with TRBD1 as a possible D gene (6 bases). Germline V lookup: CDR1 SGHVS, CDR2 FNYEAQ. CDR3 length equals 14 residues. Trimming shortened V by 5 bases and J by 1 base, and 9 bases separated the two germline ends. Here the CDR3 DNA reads TGTGCCAGCAGCCTTGGACAGTCCTACAATGAGCAGTTCTTC. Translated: CASSLGQSYNEQFF.

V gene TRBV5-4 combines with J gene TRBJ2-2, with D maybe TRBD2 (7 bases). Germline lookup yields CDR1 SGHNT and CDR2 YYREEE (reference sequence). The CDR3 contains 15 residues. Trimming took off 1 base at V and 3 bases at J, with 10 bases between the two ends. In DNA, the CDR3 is TGTGCCAGCAGCTTGTACGGGGGGCACACCGGGGAGCTGTTTTTT. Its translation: CASSLYGGHTGELFF.

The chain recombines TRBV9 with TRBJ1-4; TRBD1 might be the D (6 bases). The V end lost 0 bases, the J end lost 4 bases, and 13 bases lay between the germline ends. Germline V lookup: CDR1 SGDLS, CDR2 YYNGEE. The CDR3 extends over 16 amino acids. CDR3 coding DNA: TGTGCCAGCAGCGTAGAGGGGGGGAACGGTAATGAAAAACTGTTTTTT. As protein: CASSVEGGNGNEKLFF.

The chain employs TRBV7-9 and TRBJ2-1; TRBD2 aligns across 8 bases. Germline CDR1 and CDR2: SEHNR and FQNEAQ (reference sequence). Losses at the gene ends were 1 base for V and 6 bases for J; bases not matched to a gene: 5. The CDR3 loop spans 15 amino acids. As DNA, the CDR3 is TGTGCCAGCAGCTTAGTTGGGACTAGGGGCAATGAGCAGTTCTTC. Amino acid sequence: CASSLVGTRGNEQFF.

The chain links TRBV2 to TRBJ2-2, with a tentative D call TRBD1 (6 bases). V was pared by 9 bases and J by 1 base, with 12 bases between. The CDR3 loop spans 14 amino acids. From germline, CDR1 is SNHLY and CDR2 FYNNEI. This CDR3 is CARGAPQNTGELFF. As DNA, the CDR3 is TGTGCCAGGGGGGCCCCACAGAACACCGGGGAGCTGTTTTTT.

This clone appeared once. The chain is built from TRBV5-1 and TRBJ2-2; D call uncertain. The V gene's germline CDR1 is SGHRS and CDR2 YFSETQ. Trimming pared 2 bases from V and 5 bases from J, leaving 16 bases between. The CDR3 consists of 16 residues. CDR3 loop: CASSLEPGSKTGELFF. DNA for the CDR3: TGCGCCAGCAGCTTAGAACCCGGGTCTAAAACCGGGGAGCTGTTTTTT.

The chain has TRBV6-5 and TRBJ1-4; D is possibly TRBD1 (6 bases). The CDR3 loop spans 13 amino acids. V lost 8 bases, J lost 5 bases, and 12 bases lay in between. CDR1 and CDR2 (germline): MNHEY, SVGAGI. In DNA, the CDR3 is TGTGCCAGCCGGGACACCTCAAATGAAAAACTGTTTTTT. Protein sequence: CASRDTSNEKLFF.

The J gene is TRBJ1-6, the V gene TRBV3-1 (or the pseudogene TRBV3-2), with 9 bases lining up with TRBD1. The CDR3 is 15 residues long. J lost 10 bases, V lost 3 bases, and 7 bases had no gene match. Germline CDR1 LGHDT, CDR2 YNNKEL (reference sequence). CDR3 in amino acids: CASSQRTGDGSPLHF. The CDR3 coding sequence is TGTGCCAGCAGCCAGCGGACAGGGGATGGATCACCCCTCCACTTT.

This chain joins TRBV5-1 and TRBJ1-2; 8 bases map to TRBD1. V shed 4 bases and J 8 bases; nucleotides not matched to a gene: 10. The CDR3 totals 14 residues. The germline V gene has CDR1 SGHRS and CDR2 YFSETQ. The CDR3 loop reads CASSGQGELGGYTF. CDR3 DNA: TGCGCCAGCAGCGGACAGGGCGAACTGGGAGGCTACACCTTC.

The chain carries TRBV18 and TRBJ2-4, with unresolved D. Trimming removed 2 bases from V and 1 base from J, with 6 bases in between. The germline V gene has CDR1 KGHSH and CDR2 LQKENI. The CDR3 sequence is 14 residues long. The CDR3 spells CASSPVRAKNIQYF. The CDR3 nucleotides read TGTGCCAGCTCACCAGTCAGGGCCAAAAACATTCAGTACTTC.

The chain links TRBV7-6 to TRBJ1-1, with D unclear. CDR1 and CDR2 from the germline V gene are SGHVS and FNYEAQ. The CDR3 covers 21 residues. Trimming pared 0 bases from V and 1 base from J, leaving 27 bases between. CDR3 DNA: TGTGCCAGCAGCTTAGCGTCGAGGGTCTTTCGGGTGGGAGTAGGGAACACTGAAGCTTTCTTT. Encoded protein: CASSLASRVFRVGVGNTEAFF.

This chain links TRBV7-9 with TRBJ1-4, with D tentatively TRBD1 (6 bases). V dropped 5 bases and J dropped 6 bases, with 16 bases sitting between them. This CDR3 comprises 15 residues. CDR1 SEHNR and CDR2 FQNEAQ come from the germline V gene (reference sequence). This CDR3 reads CASSRTGWGDEKLFF. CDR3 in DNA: TGTGCCAGCAGCAGAACAGGGTGGGGCGATGAAAAACTGTTTTTT.

The CDR3 DNA reads as TGTGCCAGCAGCGTAACTGGTGAAATAACCGGGGAGCTGTTTTTT. This encodes CASSVTGEITGELFF. V and J are TRBV9 and TRBJ2-2, with D hard to call. The germline CDR1 and CDR2 sequences are SGDLS and YYNGEE. The CDR3 consists of 15 residues. Trimming pared 1 base from V and 5 bases from J, leaving 12 bases between.

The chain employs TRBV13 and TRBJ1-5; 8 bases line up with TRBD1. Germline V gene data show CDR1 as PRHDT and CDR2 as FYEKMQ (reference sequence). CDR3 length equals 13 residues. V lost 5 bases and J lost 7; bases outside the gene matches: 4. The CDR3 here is CASSPGQGQPQHF. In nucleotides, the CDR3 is TGTGCCAGCAGCCCCGGACAGGGACAGCCCCAGCATTTT.

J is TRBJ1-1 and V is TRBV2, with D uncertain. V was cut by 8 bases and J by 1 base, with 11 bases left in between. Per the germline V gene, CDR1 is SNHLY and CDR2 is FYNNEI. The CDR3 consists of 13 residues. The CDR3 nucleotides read TGTGCCAGCTCCACCCAACAGAACACTGAAGCTTTCTTT. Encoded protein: CASSTQQNTEAFF.

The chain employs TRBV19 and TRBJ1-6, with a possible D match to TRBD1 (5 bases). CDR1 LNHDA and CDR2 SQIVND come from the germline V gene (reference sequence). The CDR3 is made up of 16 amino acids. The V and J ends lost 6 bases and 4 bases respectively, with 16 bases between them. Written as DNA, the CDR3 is TGTGCCAGTAGGGACCGGGACGGAGGGTATAATTCACCCCTCCACTTT. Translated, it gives CASRDRDGGYNSPLHF.

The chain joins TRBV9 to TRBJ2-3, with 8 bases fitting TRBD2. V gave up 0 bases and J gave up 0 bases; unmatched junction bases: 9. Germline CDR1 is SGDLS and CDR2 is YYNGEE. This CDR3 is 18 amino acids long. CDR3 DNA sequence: TGTGCCAGCAGCGTAGTGCCTAGCGGGCCTGGGAGCACAGATACGCAGTATTTT. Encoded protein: CASSVVPSGPGSTDTQYF.

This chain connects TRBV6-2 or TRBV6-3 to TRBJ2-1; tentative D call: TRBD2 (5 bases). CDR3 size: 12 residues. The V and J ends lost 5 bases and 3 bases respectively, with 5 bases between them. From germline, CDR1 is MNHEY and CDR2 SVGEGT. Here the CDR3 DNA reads TGTGCCAGCAGTGAGGGCTACAATGAGCAGTTCTTC. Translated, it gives CASSEGYNEQFF.

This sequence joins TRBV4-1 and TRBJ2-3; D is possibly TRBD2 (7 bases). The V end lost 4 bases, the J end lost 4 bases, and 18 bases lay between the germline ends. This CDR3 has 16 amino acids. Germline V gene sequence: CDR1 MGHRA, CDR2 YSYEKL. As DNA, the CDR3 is TGCGCCAGCAGCCGATTAGGGGGGGCATGGGCAGATACGCAGTATTTT. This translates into CASSRLGGAWADTQYF.

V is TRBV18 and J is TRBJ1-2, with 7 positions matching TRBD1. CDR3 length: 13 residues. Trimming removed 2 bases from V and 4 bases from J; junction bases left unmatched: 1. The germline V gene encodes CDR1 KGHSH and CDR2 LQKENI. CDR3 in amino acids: CASSPGTAYGYTF. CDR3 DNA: TGTGCCAGCTCACCAGGGACAGCCTATGGCTACACCTTC.

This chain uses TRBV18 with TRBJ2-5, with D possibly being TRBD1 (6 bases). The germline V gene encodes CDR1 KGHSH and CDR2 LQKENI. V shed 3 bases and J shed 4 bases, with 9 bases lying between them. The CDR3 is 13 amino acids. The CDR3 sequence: CASSPSDRETQYF. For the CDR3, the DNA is TGTGCCAGCTCACCTTCGGACAGAGAGACCCAGTACTTC.

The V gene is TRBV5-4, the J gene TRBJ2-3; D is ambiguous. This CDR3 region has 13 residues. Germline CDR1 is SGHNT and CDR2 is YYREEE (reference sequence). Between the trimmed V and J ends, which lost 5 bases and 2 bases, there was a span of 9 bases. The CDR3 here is CASSPGPTDTQYF. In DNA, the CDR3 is TGTGCCAGCAGTCCAGGTCCCACAGATACGCAGTATTTT.